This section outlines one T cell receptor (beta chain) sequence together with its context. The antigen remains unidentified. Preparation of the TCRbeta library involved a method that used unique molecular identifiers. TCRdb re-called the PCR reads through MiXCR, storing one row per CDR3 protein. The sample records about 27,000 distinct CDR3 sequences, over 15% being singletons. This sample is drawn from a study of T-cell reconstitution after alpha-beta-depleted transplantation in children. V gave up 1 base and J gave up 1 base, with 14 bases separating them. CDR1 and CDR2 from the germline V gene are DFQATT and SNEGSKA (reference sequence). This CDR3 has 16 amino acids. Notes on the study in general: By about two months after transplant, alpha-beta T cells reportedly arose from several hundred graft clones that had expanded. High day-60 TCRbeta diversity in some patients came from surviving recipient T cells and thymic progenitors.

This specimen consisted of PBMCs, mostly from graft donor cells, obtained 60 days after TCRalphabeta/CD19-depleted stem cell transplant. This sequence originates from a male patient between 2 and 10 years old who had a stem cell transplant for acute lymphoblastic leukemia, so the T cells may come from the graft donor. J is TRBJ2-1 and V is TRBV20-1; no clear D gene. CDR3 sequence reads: CSARVDRTWSYNEQFF. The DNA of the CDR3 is TGCAGTGCTAGAGTGGACCGAACCTGGTCCTACAATGAGCAGTTCTTC.